Listed below are T cell receptor beta chains from one sample, sequenced in a study of long-term antiretroviral therapy in people with HIV. Libraries were prepared by immunoSEQ multiplex PCR; TCRdb keeps only in-frame clonotypes and omits some of them. The sample holds 26,000 or so clones, roughly 78% seen once. The sequenced sample was unsorted PBMCs, obtained 1.5 years before starting antiretroviral therapy. The receptors come from a man younger than 35 with HIV. Both conserved end residues are part of each CDR3. The D gene is left open where the match is weak. Some rows have no size entry. The others give once, few or many, or a class for an expanded clone.

J gene: TRBJ1-3
V gene: TRBV5-6
clone size: NA
D gene: NA
CDR3 length: 13
CDR3 DNA: TGTGCCAGCAGCTTGGGAAGCGTAAACACCATATATTTT
CDR3 protein: CASSLGSVNTIYF

J gene: TRBJ1-5
V gene: TRBV6-6
clone size: NA
D gene: TRBD1
CDR3 length: 14
CDR3 DNA: TGTGCCAGCAGTTATACAGGGGGCTTACAGCCCCAGCATTTT
CDR3 protein: CASSYTGGLQPQHF

J gene: TRBJ2-7
V gene: TRBV6-1
clone size: NA
D gene: NA
CDR3 length: 13
CDR3 DNA: TGTGCCAGCATCTCGGGGGTTTACTACGAGCAGTACTTC
CDR3 protein: CASISGVYYEQYF

J gene: TRBJ2-3
V gene: TRBV13
clone size: NA
D gene: TRBD2
CDR3 length: 15
CDR3 DNA: TGTGCCAGCAGCTTCTTAGCGGGGGGGGGAGATACGCAGTATTTT
CDR3 protein: CASSFLAGGGDTQYF

J gene: TRBJ1-2
V gene: TRBV6-5
clone size: medium-sized
D gene: NA
CDR3 length: 15
CDR3 DNA: TGTGCCAGCAGTTACGGGGGGGGACCTCTTGATGGCTACACCTTC
CDR3 protein: CASSYGGGPLDGYTF

J gene: TRBJ1-6
V gene: TRBV27
clone size: NA
D gene: TRBD1
CDR3 length: 14
CDR3 DNA: TGTGCCAGCACCTTGACAGGGGCTAATTCACCCCTCCACTTT
CDR3 protein: CASTLTGANSPLHF

J gene: TRBJ1-2
V gene: TRBV18
clone size: NA
D gene: NA
CDR3 length: 14
CDR3 DNA: TGTGCCAGCTCACCGGGGATAACGAACTATGGCTACACCTTC
CDR3 protein: CASSPGITNYGYTF

J gene: TRBJ2-7
V gene: TRBV5-1
clone size: few
D gene: TRBD2
CDR3 length: 15
CDR3 DNA: TGCGCCAGCAGCCCGAGGACTAGCGGTCTCTACGAGCAGTACTTC
CDR3 protein: CASSPRTSGLYEQYF

J gene: TRBJ2-1
V gene: TRBV5-1
clone size: NA
D gene: NA
CDR3 length: 12
CDR3 DNA: TGCGCCAGCAGCTTGGCACGGGAAGAGCAGTTCTTC
CDR3 protein: CASSLAREEQFF

J gene: TRBJ1-4
V gene: TRBV5-1
clone size: NA
D gene: TRBD1
CDR3 length: 15
CDR3 DNA: TGCGCCAGCAGCTTGGGACAGGGGGCGAGTGAAAAACTGTTTTTT
CDR3 protein: CASSLGQGASEKLFF

J gene: TRBJ1-6
V gene: TRBV7-9
clone size: NA
D gene: NA
CDR3 length: 16
CDR3 DNA: TGTGCCAGCAGCCCATCGATATCTGAGTGGAATTCACCCCTCCACTTT
CDR3 protein: CASSPSISEWNSPLHF

J gene: TRBJ2-7
V gene: TRBV13
clone size: NA
D gene: NA
CDR3 length: 13
CDR3 DNA: TGTGCCAGCAGTCCGGGGCCCGCGAGCGAGCAGTACTTC
CDR3 protein: CASSPGPASEQYF

J gene: TRBJ2-5
V gene: TRBV9
clone size: NA
D gene: NA
CDR3 length: 15
CDR3 DNA: TGTGCCAGCAGCGTATCCGGGGGAATCGGAGAGACCCAGTACTTC
CDR3 protein: CASSVSGGIGETQYF

J gene: TRBJ1-4
V gene: TRBV7-9
clone size: few
D gene: NA
CDR3 length: 14
CDR3 DNA: TGTGCCAGCAGGCTGTGGGGAACTAATGAAAAACTGTTTTTT
CDR3 protein: CASRLWGTNEKLFF

J gene: TRBJ1-1
V gene: TRBV7-2
clone size: NA
D gene: NA
CDR3 length: 14
CDR3 DNA: TGTGCCAGCAGCTTATATCTAGGGCGGGCTGAAGCTTTCTTT
CDR3 protein: CASSLYLGRAEAFF

J gene: TRBJ2-1
V gene: TRBV6-6
clone size: NA
D gene: NA
CDR3 length: 13
CDR3 DNA: TGTGCCAGCAGTAGCGACAGTTACAATGAGCAGTTCTTC
CDR3 protein: CASSSDSYNEQFF

J gene: TRBJ2-7
V gene: TRBV4-1
clone size: NA
D gene: NA
CDR3 length: 15
CDR3 DNA: TGCGCCAGCAGCCAGGGGGACCTTAAGACCTACGAGCAGTACTTC
CDR3 protein: CASSQGDLKTYEQYF

J gene: TRBJ1-2
V gene: TRBV30
clone size: NA
D gene: TRBD1
CDR3 length: 16
CDR3 DNA: TGTGCCTGGAGAGCGAGAAAGGGACAGGCTATTTATGGCTACACCTTC
CDR3 protein: CAWRARKGQAIYGYTF

J gene: TRBJ1-2
V gene: TRBV30
clone size: NA
D gene: NA
CDR3 length: 14
CDR3 DNA: TGTGCCTGGAGTGCCACCGGGCGGCTCTATGGCTACACCTTC
CDR3 protein: CAWSATGRLYGYTF

J gene: TRBJ2-7
V gene: TRBV11-1
clone size: NA
D gene: TRBD2
CDR3 length: 17
CDR3 DNA: TGTGCCAGCAGCTTAGGTTTGGGGACTAGCGGTGTCGGGGAGCAGTACTTC
CDR3 protein: CASSLGLGTSGVGEQYF

J gene: TRBJ2-2
V gene: TRBV7-2
clone size: NA
D gene: NA
CDR3 length: 14
CDR3 DNA: TGTGCCAGCAGCCTCCAGGGGGGAAGCCGGGAGCTGTTTTTT
CDR3 protein: CASSLQGGSRELFF

J gene: TRBJ1-2
V gene: TRBV9
clone size: NA
D gene: NA
CDR3 length: 11
CDR3 DNA: TGTGCCAGCAGCGTAGGAGGTGGCTACACCTTC
CDR3 protein: CASSVGGGYTF

J gene: TRBJ1-1
V gene: TRBV9
clone size: NA
D gene: NA
CDR3 length: 15
CDR3 DNA: TGTGCCAGCAGCGAGGGGGGAGGAGGTGGCACTGAAGCTTTCTTT
CDR3 protein: CASSEGGGGGTEAFF

J gene: TRBJ1-2
V gene: TRBV5-1
clone size: NA
D gene: NA
CDR3 length: 15
CDR3 DNA: TGCGCCAGCAGCTTGTTGCTGGGCTCTAACTATGGCTACACCTTC
CDR3 protein: CASSLLLGSNYGYTF

J gene: TRBJ2-5
V gene: TRBV5-1
clone size: NA
D gene: TRBD2
CDR3 length: 15
CDR3 DNA: TGCGCCAGCAGCGCCCTGGGGAGCGGGGGTGAGACCCAGTACTTC
CDR3 protein: CASSALGSGGETQYF

J gene: TRBJ2-2
V gene: TRBV4-2
clone size: NA
D gene: NA
CDR3 length: 14
CDR3 DNA: TGTGCCAGCAGCCAAGGGTTAGAGGTCGGGGAGCTGTTTTTT
CDR3 protein: CASSQGLEVGELFF

J gene: TRBJ1-3
V gene: TRBV2
clone size: NA
D gene: TRBD1
CDR3 length: 15
CDR3 DNA: TGTGCCAGCAGCCAACAGGGGCCTAGGGGAAACACCATATATTTT
CDR3 protein: CASSQQGPRGNTIYF

J gene: TRBJ1-4
V gene: TRBV30
clone size: NA
D gene: NA
CDR3 length: 17
CDR3 DNA: TGTGCCTGGACTTCCAGGGATCACACACCCTTTGGTGAAAAACTGTTTTTT
CDR3 protein: CAWTSRDHTPFGEKLFF

J gene: TRBJ2-2
V gene: TRBV5-4
clone size: NA
D gene: NA
CDR3 length: 13
CDR3 DNA: TGTGCCAGCAGCAGAGACAGAAGCGGGGAGCTGTTTTTT
CDR3 protein: CASSRDRSGELFF

J gene: TRBJ2-7
V gene: TRBV7-2
clone size: NA
D gene: TRBD2
CDR3 length: 14
CDR3 DNA: TGTGCCAGCACCCAGACTAGCGGCCGCTACGAGCAGTACTTC
CDR3 protein: CASTQTSGRYEQYF

J gene: TRBJ1-2
V gene: TRBV6-1
clone size: few
D gene: NA
CDR3 length: 14
CDR3 DNA: TGTGCCAGCAGTATCGCTACTCTTCGACCGCTCTACACCTTC
CDR3 protein: CASSIATLRPLYTF

J gene: TRBJ1-2
V gene: TRBV15
clone size: NA
D gene: NA
CDR3 length: 15
CDR3 DNA: TGTGCCACCAGCAGAGGGAGAGGCCTTGTCTATGGCTACACCTTC
CDR3 protein: CATSRGRGLVYGYTF

J gene: TRBJ2-1
V gene: TRBV27
clone size: NA
D gene: NA
CDR3 length: 15
CDR3 DNA: TGTGCCAGCAGTTTTGGGCTAGCGACGGTCGGGGAGCAGTTCTTC
CDR3 protein: CASSFGLATVGEQFF

J gene: TRBJ2-2
V gene: TRBV20-1
clone size: NA
D gene: NA
CDR3 length: 11
CDR3 DNA: TGCAGTGCGAGTATGCCCGGGGAGCTGTTTTTT
CDR3 protein: CSASMPGELFF

J gene: TRBJ1-2
V gene: TRBV7-2
clone size: NA
D gene: NA
CDR3 length: 13
CDR3 DNA: TGTGCCAGCAGCTTAGTCGGCGGGGATGGCTACACCTTC
CDR3 protein: CASSLVGGDGYTF

J gene: TRBJ2-1
V gene: TRBV7-2
clone size: NA
D gene: NA
CDR3 length: 15
CDR3 DNA: TGTGCCAGCAGCTACACTCTAGGGGAACCTGATGAGCAGTTCTTC
CDR3 protein: CASSYTLGEPDEQFF

J gene: TRBJ1-1
V gene: TRBV7-9
clone size: NA
D gene: TRBD1
CDR3 length: 15
CDR3 DNA: TGTGCCAGCAGCCGTGGACAGGGGGTAAACACTGAAGCTTTCTTT
CDR3 protein: CASSRGQGVNTEAFF

J gene: TRBJ2-1
V gene: TRBV9
clone size: NA
D gene: NA
CDR3 length: 15
CDR3 DNA: TGTGCCAGCAGCCCTAATCCGGGACTCTACAATGAGCAGTTCTTC
CDR3 protein: CASSPNPGLYNEQFF

J gene: TRBJ1-1
V gene: TRBV7-9
clone size: NA
D gene: NA
CDR3 length: 12
CDR3 DNA: TGTGCCAGCAGCTTAGCCGTCCCTGAAGCTTTCTTT
CDR3 protein: CASSLAVPEAFF

J gene: TRBJ1-6
V gene: TRBV7-3
clone size: NA
D gene: NA
CDR3 length: 13
CDR3 DNA: TGTGCCAGCAGCTTAGGAGGAAATTCACCCCTCCACTTT
CDR3 protein: CASSLGGNSPLHF

J gene: TRBJ2-1
V gene: TRBV11-2
clone size: few
D gene: NA
CDR3 length: 12
CDR3 DNA: TGTGCCAGCAGCTTCTCTGGCAATGAGCAGTTCTTC
CDR3 protein: CASSFSGNEQFF

J gene: TRBJ2-7
V gene: TRBV10-3
clone size: few
D gene: TRBD2
CDR3 length: 15
CDR3 DNA: TGTGCCATCAGTGAGCCTGGACTAGCGGGAACCGAGCAGTACTTC
CDR3 protein: CAISEPGLAGTEQYF

J gene: TRBJ1-5
V gene: TRBV2
clone size: NA
D gene: NA
CDR3 length: 13
CDR3 DNA: TGTGCCAGCAGCCGGGGGGAGGGTCAGCCCCAGCATTTT
CDR3 protein: CASSRGEGQPQHF

J gene: TRBJ2-3
V gene: TRBV6-5
clone size: NA
D gene: TRBD1
CDR3 length: 15
CDR3 DNA: TGTGCCAGCAGTCAGGACAGGGGAAGCACAGATACGCAGTATTTT
CDR3 protein: CASSQDRGSTDTQYF

J gene: TRBJ2-1
V gene: TRBV28
clone size: NA
D gene: NA
CDR3 length: 14
CDR3 DNA: TGTGCCAGCAGTTGGGGACGTTCGTACAATGAGCAGTTCTTC
CDR3 protein: CASSWGRSYNEQFF

J gene: TRBJ2-7
V gene: TRBV13
clone size: NA
D gene: NA
CDR3 length: 13
CDR3 DNA: TGTGCCAGCAGCTTTGGGGGCAACTACGAGCAGTACTTC
CDR3 protein: CASSFGGNYEQYF

J gene: TRBJ2-7
V gene: TRBV7-9
clone size: NA
D gene: NA
CDR3 length: 15
CDR3 DNA: TGTGCCAGCAGCTTTGTACAGGGATATAGCTACGAGCAGTACTTC
CDR3 protein: CASSFVQGYSYEQYF

J gene: TRBJ2-7
V gene: TRBV7-2
clone size: NA
D gene: TRBD2
CDR3 length: 19
CDR3 DNA: TGTGCCAGCAGCCCCTCCGGGACTAGCGGGAGGGCCGGATTTTCGGAGCAGTACTTC
CDR3 protein: CASSPSGTSGRAGFSEQYF

J gene: TRBJ1-4
V gene: TRBV18
clone size: NA
D gene: NA
CDR3 length: 14
CDR3 DNA: TGTGCCAGCTCACTTGGGACACGGGATGAAAAACTGTTTTTT
CDR3 protein: CASSLGTRDEKLFF

J gene: TRBJ2-1
V gene: TRBV6-4
clone size: NA
D gene: NA
CDR3 length: 14
CDR3 DNA: TGTGCCAGCAGTCCCGACAGATCCGGGACCGAACTGTTCTTC
CDR3 protein: CASSPDRSGTELFF

J gene: TRBJ2-5
V gene: TRBV9
clone size: NA
D gene: TRBD2
CDR3 length: 16
CDR3 DNA: TGTGCCAGCACCCCTACTAGCGGGAGGTATCAAGAGACCCAGTACTTC
CDR3 protein: CASTPTSGRYQETQYF

J gene: TRBJ2-5
V gene: TRBV5-1
clone size: few
D gene: TRBD1
CDR3 length: 16
CDR3 DNA: TGCGCCAGCAGCACCGGACAGGGGGCAATGTTGGAGACCCAGTACTTC
CDR3 protein: CASSTGQGAMLETQYF